The clone carrying this TCR beta chain was recorded a few times. The target antigen is unknown. Some clones are missing from TCRdb's copy, which holds only in-frame ones; the method was immunoSEQ multiplex PCR. The sample contains 25,000 to 35,000 clones, roughly 71% of which appear only once. The data belong to a study of vaccination effects on CD4 cells after COVID-19. General study results and limits: Vaccine- and infection-induced clones showed marked clonal contraction late following vaccination. There were few convalescent patients in the study and no early post-infection timepoints.

Within the ViraFEST assay, antigen-specific CD4+ T cells underwent expansion with viral peptide pools prior to sequencing. Following a 10-day culture, CD4+ T cells were purified. As their vaccination, participants received two doses of either BNT162b2 or mRNA-1273. This material consisted of CD4+ T cells from PBMCs cultured with HCoV-OC43 spike peptides, taken after COVID-19 vaccination. Subset indicated: HCoV-OC43 spike overlapping peptide pool stimulation. The TCR originated in a human donor who received a COVID-19 vaccine.

The CDR3 loop is CSVRTGGSGELFF. In DNA form, the CDR3 reads TGCAGCGTGAGGACAGGGGGTTCCGGGGAGCTGTTTTTT. The genes are TRBV29-1 and TRBJ2-2; 10 nucleotides align to TRBD1. The length of the CDR3 is 13 residues. V dropped 6 bases and J dropped 6; count of bases not matched to a gene: 4. The germline gives CDR1 SQVTM, CDR2 ANQGSEA.